The sequence of this T cell receptor (beta chain) was determined in a study of blood T cells in healthy people across ages. The table lists this clonotype with a count of one. Germline V lookup: CDR1 MNHEY, CDR2 SVGEGT. CDR3 length equals 16 residues. Trimming shortened V by 6 bases and J by 4 bases, and 19 bases separated the two germline ends. Next came a second PCR, run for about 7 to 12 cycles, which used a sample-barcoded 5' primer along with a J-beta primer mix. A tag from a template-switch adaptor with 12 random nucleotides marked each cDNA molecule. MiXCR was run by TCRdb on the 5' RACE reads, yielding one entry per CDR3 protein. This repertoire shows about 1.8 million distinct CDR3 sequences, 49% found once; its top ten account for about 2.1%.

The chain joins TRBV6-2 or TRBV6-3 to TRBJ2-1; D is tentatively TRBD1 or TRBD2 (7 bases each). The clonotype comes from a woman between 40 and 50 years old in good health. The sequencing input was blood. This CDR3 reads CASSTRRQGGYNEQFF. The CDR3 DNA sequence: TGTGCCAGCAGCACCAGGAGACAGGGAGGGTACAATGAGCAGTTCTTC.